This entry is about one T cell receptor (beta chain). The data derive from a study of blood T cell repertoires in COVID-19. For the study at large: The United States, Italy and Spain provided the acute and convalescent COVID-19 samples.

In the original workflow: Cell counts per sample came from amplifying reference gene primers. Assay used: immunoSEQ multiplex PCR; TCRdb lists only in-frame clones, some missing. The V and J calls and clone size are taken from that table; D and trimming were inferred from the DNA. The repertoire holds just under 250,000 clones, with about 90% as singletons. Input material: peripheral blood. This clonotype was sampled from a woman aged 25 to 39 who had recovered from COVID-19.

In DNA, the CDR3 is TGTGCCAGCAGTTTAACTAGCGGGGGGGCAGATACGCAGTATTTT. It encodes CASSLTSGGADTQYF. This sequence joins TRBV27 and TRBJ2-3, with 13 bases aligning to TRBD2. Trimming cost V 2 bases and J 4 bases; bases outside gene matches: 0. The CDR3 runs to 15 residues. Germline V gene sequence: CDR1 MNHEY, CDR2 SMNVEV (reference sequence).